This passage covers 10 T cell receptor beta chains from one sample sequenced in a study of Tregs in tolerant kidney transplant recipients. Clones were read by immunoSEQ multiplex PCR, and TCRdb kept only the in-frame ones, dropping some. Its table records roughly 32,000 clones. Material: CD8+ T cells from blood, obtained before the transplant. The source is a human donor who received a combined kidney and bone marrow transplant.

Partial CDR3 DNA: TGTGCCAGCAGTACCGGGACTAGCGGGACAGATACG. Residues: CASSTGTSGTDT. The complete CDR3 protein is CASSTGTSGTDTQYF. V gene TRBV27 combines with J gene TRBJ2-3, with 12 bases that match TRBD2. The sequence runs out 3 residues before the end of the CDR3; the remainder is reconstructed from the germline J gene. The CDR3 totals 15 residues. Trimming at V came to 5 bases and at J to 3 bases, leaving 3 bases not matched to a gene. From germline, CDR1 is MNHEY and CDR2 SMNVEV (reference sequence).

Points on this clone: From the germline J gene comes the end of the CDR3, since the read stops 3 residues before it. This chain links TRBV18 with TRBJ2-7, with 9 bases aligning to TRBD1. CDR3 length: 14 amino acids. Germline lookup yields CDR1 KGHSH and CDR2 LQKENI. V lost 0 bases to trimming and J lost 5 bases; unmatched junction nucleotides: 2. The covered CDR3 bases are TGTGCCAGCTCACCACCGGGACAGGGTAACGAG. Encoded protein: CASSPPGQGNE. The full CDR3 reads CASSPPGQGNEQYF.

About this clone itself: The observed sequence ends 3 residues before the CDR3 terminus, with the missing tail filled in from the germline J gene. This chain connects TRBV20-1 to TRBJ1-1; D uncertain. Trimming stripped 0 bases from V and 0 bases from J, with 5 bases between. The CDR3 consists of 13 residues. Germline CDR1 DFQATT, CDR2 SNEGSKA (reference sequence). CDR3 DNA, as far as it was read: TGCAGTGCTAGAGAAGGTTTGAACACTGAA. This codes for CSAREGLNTE. The whole CDR3 protein is CSAREGLNTEAFF.

With respect to this clone: The read ends 3 residues early relative to the CDR3; the germline J gene fills the gap. J is TRBJ2-1 and V is TRBV7-9, with TRBD2 as a possible D gene (6 bases). Germline CDR1 is SEHNR and CDR2 is FQNEAQ (reference sequence). V gave up 4 bases and J gave up 8 bases, with 9 bases separating them. This CDR3 spans 12 amino acids. CDR3 DNA (partial): TGTGCCAGCAGCTGGAGGGGATATGAG. This encodes CASSWRGYE. The entire CDR3 is CASSWRGYEQFF.

On this clone: The read stops 3 residues short of the end of the CDR3; the missing end is completed from the germline J gene. The rearrangement uses TRBV7-9 and TRBJ1-1; D remains unclear. The CDR3 is 14 amino acids. From germline, CDR1 is SEHNR and CDR2 FQNEAQ (reference sequence). The ends were cut back, 2 bases at V and 1 base at J, with 8 bases in the middle. The sequenced CDR3 bases are TGTGCCAGCAGCTTAACGGGTGCGAACACTGAA. This gives the protein CASSLTGANTE. The whole CDR3 protein reads CASSLTGANTEAFF.

Comment on this clone: The read finishes 3 residues shy of the CDR3 end, and the germline J gene is used to complete it. V usage is TRBV2 and J usage is TRBJ1-1; possibly TRBD1 for D (6 bases). This CDR3 spans 13 amino acids. V was cut by 4 bases and J by 3 bases, with 9 bases left in between. CDR1 and CDR2 from the germline V gene are SNHLY and FYNNEI. The sequenced part of the CDR3 DNA is TGTGCCAGCAGTGTTGAGGGGGACACTGAA. This codes for CASSVEGDTE. The whole CDR3 region reads CASSVEGDTEAFF.

Concerning this clone: The read stops 3 residues short of the end of the CDR3; the missing end is completed from the germline J gene. This rearrangement joins TRBV6-1 to TRBJ1-1; D not certain. Germline-derived CDR1 and CDR2 are MNHNS and SASEGT. The CDR3 loop spans 14 amino acids. V was clipped by 3 bases and J by 0 bases, with 8 bases between them. The CDR3 bases that were read are TGTGCCAGCAGTGAGGTGAACATGAACACTGAA. Translation gives CASSEVNMNTE. The CDR3 reads in full as CASSEVNMNTEAFF.

About this clone: The CDR3 end falls 3 residues outside the read, so it is completed with the germline J gene. V is TRBV7-8 and J is TRBJ2-5; TRBD2 agrees at 9 bases. CDR3 length: 15 residues. J was trimmed by 2 bases and V by 2 bases; bases with no gene match: 3. CDR1 SGHVS and CDR2 FQNEAQ come from the germline V gene. The CDR3 DNA, read in part, is TGTGCCAGCAGCTTACCTGCGGGGGGGCAAGAGACC. Its protein is CASSLPAGGQET. The complete CDR3 reads CASSLPAGGQETQYF.

As concerns this clone: The read is 3 residues too short to cover the CDR3 end, so that end is filled in from the germline J gene. The V gene is TRBV7-3, the J gene TRBJ2-5; D may be TRBD2 (6 bases). The germline CDR1 and CDR2 sequences are SGHTA and FQGTGA. This CDR3 region has 18 residues. Deletions cut 0 bases from V and 0 bases from J, with 17 bases between. CDR3 protein: CASSLTIADDKYQETQYF. CDR3 DNA (partial): TGTGCCAGCAGCTTAACGATAGCGGATGATAAGTACCAAGAGACC.

About this clone: The CDR3 extends 3 residues past the end of the read, so its final part is completed from the germline J gene. V gene TRBV5-6 combines with J gene TRBJ1-2, with unresolved D. In germline, CDR1 is SGHDT, CDR2 YYEEEE. The CDR3 is 11 amino acids. CDR3 protein: CASSLGGGYTF. The CDR3 bases that were read are TGTGCCAGCAGCTTGGGAGGGGGC.